Listed below are T cell receptor beta chains from one sample, sequenced in a study of blood T cell repertoires in COVID-19. The table came from immunoSEQ multiplex PCR; TCRdb's copy has only in-frame clones and leaves some out. The data show 150,000 to 200,000 clones, less than 90% seen once. The sample was peripheral blood. Receptors were obtained from a man between 65 and 80 years old with active or convalescent COVID-19. Each CDR3 is given with its conserved first and last residue. Fields, in order: V gene, J gene, clone size, CDR3 protein. A clone size is listed for some rows: how often the clone was seen (once, few, many), or a class if it is expanded.

v_gene: TRBV11-2
j_gene: TRBJ1-2
abundance: .
CDR3aa: CASSQEGQGLNYGYTF

v_gene: TRBV27
j_gene: TRBJ2-7
abundance: .
CDR3aa: CASSPRQGPSSYEQYF

v_gene: TRBV29-1
j_gene: TRBJ2-7
abundance: .
CDR3aa: CSVEGAGTDPYEQYF

v_gene: TRBV10-3
j_gene: TRBJ2-2
abundance: .
CDR3aa: CAISESGAANTGELFF

v_gene: TRBV30
j_gene: TRBJ1-5
abundance: .
CDR3aa: CAWSGRDRGQPQHF

v_gene: TRBV28
j_gene: TRBJ1-2
abundance: .
CDR3aa: CASSPATDGYTF

v_gene: TRBV2
j_gene: TRBJ1-3
abundance: .
CDR3aa: CASKSKAGLSGNTIYF

v_gene: TRBV29-1
j_gene: TRBJ2-6
abundance: .
CDR3aa: CSVGEVISGANVLTF

v_gene: TRBV30
j_gene: TRBJ1-1
abundance: once
CDR3aa: CAWRVGLNTEAFF

v_gene: TRBV28
j_gene: TRBJ1-4
abundance: .
CDR3aa: CASSLGQGEGEEKLFF

v_gene: TRBV19
j_gene: TRBJ2-2
abundance: .
CDR3aa: CASRTRTGMTGELFF

v_gene: TRBV7-9
j_gene: TRBJ1-3
abundance: .
CDR3aa: CASSPQIISGNTIYF

v_gene: TRBV27
j_gene: TRBJ2-3
abundance: .
CDR3aa: CASSLSIPSAQYF

v_gene: TRBV4-1
j_gene: TRBJ2-5
abundance: .
CDR3aa: CASSHVISGSQETQYF

v_gene: TRBV11-2
j_gene: TRBJ2-3
abundance: .
CDR3aa: CASSPRLSGNTDTQYF

v_gene: TRBV5-1
j_gene: TRBJ1-2
abundance: .
CDR3aa: CASSLDLGLTGYTF

v_gene: TRBV4-1
j_gene: TRBJ2-1
abundance: once
CDR3aa: CASSQGPQGFSYNEQFF

v_gene: TRBV15
j_gene: TRBJ1-5
abundance: .
CDR3aa: CATSRDQPGAGQPQHF

v_gene: TRBV7-8
j_gene: TRBJ1-2
abundance: .
CDR3aa: CASSPRTTRQLNYGYTF

v_gene: TRBV5-1
j_gene: TRBJ2-5
abundance: once
CDR3aa: CASSLAGETQYF

v_gene: TRBV4-3
j_gene: TRBJ1-1
abundance: .
CDR3aa: CASSSNPWTQAFF

v_gene: TRBV30
j_gene: TRBJ2-7
abundance: .
CDR3aa: CACRVPNAYEQYF

v_gene: TRBV10-3
j_gene: TRBJ2-1
abundance: .
CDR3aa: CAISPTSGGAHEQFF